The rows below give T cell receptor beta chains drawn from one sample of a study of cytomegalovirus exposure and HLA in healthy donors. The data were produced by immunoSEQ multiplex PCR, yet TCRdb's version contains in-frame clones alone and is incomplete. The data show 100,000 to 150,000 clones, around 77% seen once. Sequencing was carried out using PBMCs. These receptors were collected from a young man in good health and CMV-seropositive. Each CDR3 is given with its conserved first and last residue. D genes are given only for firm matches. Clone size, where shown, is once, few, many, or a class for clones that have expanded.

D,size,J,V,CDR3,DNA
TRBD1,NA,TRBJ2-7,TRBV7-3,CASSEGTGAEQYF,TGTGCCAGCAGCGAAGGGACAGGGGCCGAGCAGTACTTC
TRBD1,NA,TRBJ1-2,TRBV5-1,CASSSQTGSYGYTF,TGCGCCAGCAGCTCGCAGACAGGGTCCTATGGCTACACCTTC
NA,NA,TRBJ2-2,TRBV27,CASNGGPTGELFF,TGTGCCAGCAATGGAGGACCCACCGGGGAGCTGTTTTTT
NA,NA,TRBJ2-6,TRBV5-8,CASSLRGHSTSGANGLTF,TGTGCCAGCAGCTTGCGAGGCCACAGCACCTCTGGGGCCAACGGCCTGACTTTC
TRBD1,NA,TRBJ1-1,TRBV5-1,CASSLADRATEAFF,TGCGCCAGCAGCTTGGCCGACAGGGCCACTGAAGCTTTCTTT
TRBD2,few,TRBJ2-1,TRBV14,CASSLVGSGGLEQFF,TGTGCCAGCAGCCTGGTTGGTAGCGGGGGGCTGGAGCAGTTCTTC
NA,NA,TRBJ2-7,TRBV5-1,CASSLEVLGQGIYEQYF,TGCGCCAGCAGCTTGGAGGTATTAGGGCAGGGAATCTACGAGCAGTACTTC
NA,few,TRBJ2-3,TRBV7-3,CASSLIWEREDTQYF,TGTGCCAGCAGCTTAATTTGGGAAAGGGAGGATACGCAGTATTTT
NA,few,TRBJ2-1,TRBV19,CASSPRYNEQFF,TGTGCCAGTAGTCCGAGGTACAATGAGCAGTTCTTC
TRBD1,NA,TRBJ2-7,TRBV29-1,CSVEGDRTGWNEQYF,TGCAGCGTTGAAGGTGATAGGACAGGGTGGAACGAGCAGTACTTC
NA,NA,TRBJ1-5,TRBV6-5,CATKKRYSNQPQHF,TGTGCCACCAAGAAGAGGTATAGCAATCAGCCCCAGCATTTT
TRBD2,few,TRBJ2-3,TRBV5-1,CASSLGGTSGGTTDTQYF,TGCGCCAGCAGCTTGGGGGGTACTAGCGGGGGGACCACAGATACGCAGTATTTT
NA,NA,TRBJ1-5,TRBV6-1,CASSGRGSGAMSPQHF,TGTGCCAGCAGTGGGAGGGGCAGCGGTGCAATGTCGCCCCAGCATTTT
NA,NA,TRBJ1-4,TRBV27,CASSSQGEATNEKLFF,TGTGCCAGCAGTTCCCAAGGGGAAGCAACTAATGAAAAACTGTTTTTT
NA,NA,TRBJ2-7,TRBV15,CATSRDESSYEQYF,TGTGCCACCAGCAGAGATGAGAGCTCCTACGAGCAGTACTTC
NA,NA,TRBJ2-4,TRBV19,CASNSRDENGKNIQYF,TGTGCCAGTAACTCCCGGGATGAGAATGGCAAAAACATTCAGTACTTC
TRBD2,few,TRBJ2-3,TRBV19,CASSKTGTSGKGDTQYF,TGTGCCAGTAGTAAGACCGGGACTAGCGGGAAGGGAGATACGCAGTATTTT
NA,NA,TRBJ1-2,TRBV6-5,CASSYLQAIDYGYTF,TGTGCCAGCAGTTACTTACAGGCTATAGACTATGGCTACACCTTC
NA,NA,TRBJ1-3,TRBV30,CAWRTLQENTIYF,TGTGCCTGGAGGACTTTACAGGAAAACACCATATATTTT
TRBD1,once,TRBJ2-7,TRBV6-1,CASSEALQGTEPSYEQYF,TGTGCCAGCAGTGAAGCGCTTCAAGGGACAGAACCTTCCTACGAGCAGTACTTC
TRBD1,NA,TRBJ1-4,TRBV28,CASSLFATGIGEKLFF,TGTGCCAGCAGTTTATTCGCGACAGGGATTGGCGAAAAACTGTTTTTT
NA,NA,TRBJ2-7,TRBV11-3,CASSLDSRGYEQYF,TGTGCCAGCAGCTTAGACTCTCGGGGCTACGAGCAGTACTTC
NA,NA,TRBJ1-4,TRBV6-1,CASAALGVEKLFF,TGTGCCAGCGCAGCCCTCGGGGTTGAAAAACTGTTTTTT
NA,NA,TRBJ1-2,TRBV7-2,CASSLASGNYGYTF,TGTGCCAGCAGCTTAGCAAGCGGGAACTATGGCTACACCTTC
NA,few,TRBJ1-1,TRBV7-9,CASSLYRAGDTEAFF,TGTGCCAGCAGCTTATACCGGGCGGGTGACACTGAAGCTTTCTTT
TRBD1,NA,TRBJ2-7,TRBV7-7,CASSLEGAGYEQYF,TGTGCTAGCAGCTTAGAGGGGGCGGGCTACGAGCAGTACTTC
NA,NA,TRBJ2-6,TRBV6-1,CASTQNSGANVLTF,TGTGCCAGCACCCAAAACTCTGGGGCCAACGTCCTGACTTTC
NA,NA,TRBJ2-1,TRBV5-8,CASSLEDYNEQFF,TGTGCCAGCAGCTTAGAGGACTACAATGAGCAGTTCTTC
TRBD1,NA,TRBJ2-7,TRBV7-9,CASSQLIQGFWLEQYF,TGTGCCAGCAGCCAATTAATACAGGGGTTCTGGCTCGAGCAGTACTTC
TRBD1,NA,TRBJ2-7,TRBV19,CASSPTGGWDEQYF,TGTGCCAGTAGTCCTACAGGGGGCTGGGACGAGCAGTACTTC